This TCR beta chain was captured by sequencing in a study of neurological immune-mediated disorders. Study-level results: HTLV-1-associated myelopathy showed the most TCR clonal expansion; multiple sclerosis the least, below healthy controls. No CDR3 amino acid sequences recurred among expanded clones across subjects, suggesting private repertoires in all groups.

Time point specified: longitudinal time-point 2. A total of 2 million PBMCs stored at -80 degrees C provided the unsorted libraries. Over 190 million TCR-beta sequences from 15-18 subjects were obtained in each sequencing run. TCRdb used MiXCR to reprocess the 5' RACE reads, holding one entry per CDR3 protein. In the table there are 84,000 or so distinct CDR3 sequences, about 13% of which are singletons. Germline CDR1 SGDLS, CDR2 YYNGEE. CDR3 size: 15 residues. V shed 3 bases, J shed 5 bases, and the junction held 8 bases outside the gene matches. This clonotype has ten or more counts. Its antigen is undetermined.

The V and J genes are TRBV9 and TRBJ2-1; 7 positions match TRBD2. The TCR was taken from a female donor with HTLV-1-associated myelopathy (HAM/TSP). Sequenced: PBMCs. CDR3 residues: CASSARTRLDNEQFF. Here the CDR3 DNA reads TGTGCCAGCAGCGCCCGGACTAGGCTTGACAATGAGCAGTTCTTC.